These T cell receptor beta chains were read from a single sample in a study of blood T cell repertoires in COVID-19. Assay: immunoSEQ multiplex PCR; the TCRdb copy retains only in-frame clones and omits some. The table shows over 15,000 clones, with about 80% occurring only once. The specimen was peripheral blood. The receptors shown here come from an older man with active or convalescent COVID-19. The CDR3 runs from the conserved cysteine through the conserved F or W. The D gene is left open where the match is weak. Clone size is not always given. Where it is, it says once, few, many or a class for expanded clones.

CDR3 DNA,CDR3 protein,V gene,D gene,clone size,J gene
TGTGCCAGCAGCCTCAGGACAGGGACCTACAATGAGCAGTTCTTC,CASSLRTGTYNEQFF,TRBV27,TRBD1,few,TRBJ2-1
TGTGCCAGTATCACGTCGGGAGGGATCAATGAGCAGTTCTTC,CASITSGGINEQFF,TRBV19,TRBD2,.,TRBJ2-1
TGCGCCAGCAGCTTGGGGGGGCCCAAAAACATTCAGTACTTC,CASSLGGPKNIQYF,TRBV5-1,.,.,TRBJ2-4
TGTGCCAGCAGTTTCTCGAGTAGCGGTAAAGAGACCCAGTACTTC,CASSFSSSGKETQYF,TRBV28,.,.,TRBJ2-5
TGTGCCAGCAGCTTCCGGGACAGGGGGCTCCAAGAGACCCAGTACTTC,CASSFRDRGLQETQYF,TRBV5-5,TRBD1,.,TRBJ2-5
TGTGCCAGCAGCTTTTCGGGGGGCGAGATCGAGCAGTACTTC,CASSFSGGEIEQYF,TRBV5-5,.,.,TRBJ2-7
TGTGCCAGCAGCTTAGTTGTGCGGGGGGCGACCGGGGAGCTGTTTTTT,CASSLVVRGATGELFF,TRBV7-8,TRBD2,.,TRBJ2-2
TGTGCCAGCAGCTTAGACGCCGGCTCCTACAATGAGCAGTTCTTC,CASSLDAGSYNEQFF,TRBV7-9,.,.,TRBJ2-1
TGCAGCGCATCGCCCCCAGAAGAGACCCAGTACTTC,CSASPPEETQYF,TRBV29-1,.,once,TRBJ2-5
TGTGCCAGCAGTTTTAGTGGGGGAGGGGGTCAGCCCCAGCATTTT,CASSFSGGGGQPQHF,TRBV28,.,.,TRBJ1-5
TGCGCCAGCAGCCCGGGACTAGCGGGGGGGGCCTCTGTGGATACGCAGTATTTT,CASSPGLAGGASVDTQYF,TRBV5-1,TRBD2,.,TRBJ2-3
TGTGCCAGCAGTTTACAGGGTGAAAAACTGTTTTTT,CASSLQGEKLFF,TRBV28,.,.,TRBJ1-4
TGTGCCAGCACCATATCAGGGCCTGGGGAGACCCAGTACTTC,CASTISGPGETQYF,TRBV5-5,.,.,TRBJ2-5
TGTGCCAGCAGCCCGTTTACGGGACAGGAGTCTTCAGCTTTCTTT,CASSPFTGQESSAFF,TRBV5-6,TRBD1,.,TRBJ1-1
TGTGCCAGCAGCCAAGATTTGAAAGTAGGGACAGGCCCGAAAGAGCAGTACTTC,CASSQDLKVGTGPKEQYF,TRBV3-1/TRBV3-2,TRBD1,.,TRBJ2-7
TGTGCCAGCAACTCGGGACAGGGCTATGGCTACACCTTC,CASNSGQGYGYTF,TRBV3-1/TRBV3-2,TRBD1,once,TRBJ1-2
TGTGCCAGCAGCCAAGAGCCGAGGGTAGCTAGCTACACCTTC,CASSQEPRVASYTF,TRBV3-1/TRBV3-2,.,few,TRBJ1-2
TGTGCCACCAGCAGGTCTCAAGAGACCCAGTACTTC,CATSRSQETQYF,TRBV15,.,.,TRBJ2-5
TGTGCCAGCAGCCAAGCCATAGCGGGAGCTACCGCGCAGTATTTT,CASSQAIAGATAQYF,TRBV4-2,TRBD2,.,TRBJ2-3
TGTGCCAGCAGACGACAGAGCGGGGTAACGAACACTGAAGCTTTCTTT,CASRRQSGVTNTEAFF,TRBV9,.,.,TRBJ1-1
TGTGCCAGCAGCGCACAGGGGTCTAATGAAAAACTGTTTTTT,CASSAQGSNEKLFF,TRBV9,TRBD1,few,TRBJ1-4
TGTGCCAGCAGTTACTCAGGCATAGCGGGGGTCTACAATGAGCAGTTCTTC,CASSYSGIAGVYNEQFF,TRBV6-2/TRBV6-3,TRBD2,.,TRBJ2-1
TGTGCCATTTCGCTCGGCGGGACCGGCTACACCTTC,CAISLGGTGYTF,TRBV19,.,.,TRBJ1-2
TGTGCCAGCAGCCTTGGAGCCCATGATTCACCCCTCCACTTT,CASSLGAHDSPLHF,TRBV3-1/TRBV3-2,.,many,TRBJ1-6
TGTGCCAGCAGCTTACGGGGGGGGGACCAGCCCCAGCATTTT,CASSLRGGDQPQHF,TRBV7-2,.,.,TRBJ1-5
TGCGCCAGCAGCTTGGAAAGGGGAACGGCCGCGACTTTCTTT,CASSLERGTAATFF,TRBV5-1,.,.,TRBJ1-1
TGTGCCACCAGTGAAAATGGACTAGCGGGAACCTACAATGAGCAGTTCTTC,CATSENGLAGTYNEQFF,TRBV24-1,TRBD2,.,TRBJ2-1
TGTGCCAGCAGCAGGGTCAATCAGCCCCAGCATTTT,CASSRVNQPQHF,TRBV25-1,.,once,TRBJ1-5
TGTGCCAGTAGTATTAGGGGTATGAACACTGAAGCTTTCTTT,CASSIRGMNTEAFF,TRBV19,.,few,TRBJ1-1